This paragraph reports one T cell receptor (beta chain). Sequenced by immunoSEQ multiplex PCR; TCRdb stores in-frame clones only, minus some. This sample has around 2.5 million clones, with roughly 93% found just once. The CDR3 runs 14 residues. Germline CDR1 and CDR2: MNHEY and SVGAGI. J was trimmed by 4 bases and V by 7 bases; bases with no gene match: 8. Memory CD4+ cells were the fraction left after CD45RA+ naive selection. This record comes from a study of shared clonotypes between healthy human individuals. The TCR comes from a man in his late teens or twenties in good health. Some clones in this sample may be carry-over from other donors' samples. What was sequenced was naive CD4+ T cells from PBMCs. Subset of the sample: CD45RA+ positively selected. The chain uses TRBV6-5 and TRBJ1-1; 8 bases are shared with TRBD1. The CDR3, as DNA: TGTGCCAGCACAGGGACAGGTGGGGTCACTGAAGCTTTCTTT. It specifies CASTGTGGVTEAFF.